The source of this T cell receptor (beta chain) is a study of shared clonotypes between healthy human individuals. Study findings and constraints: Expectations were that clonotype sharing among donors would be affected by sequencing depth.

A note on this clone: Antigen specificity is unknown.

The germline gives CDR1 MNHEY, CDR2 SMNVEV (reference sequence). This CDR3 contains 15 residues. The germline V and J ends were trimmed by 2 bases and 5 bases, with 14 bases remaining between them. Clones were read by immunoSEQ multiplex PCR, and TCRdb kept only the in-frame ones, dropping some. The data contain almost 700,000 clones, 92% of them singletons. CD45RO-negative, CCR7-selected cells formed the naive CD8 fraction, which excluded terminally differentiated effector memory CD45RA+ cells. The receptor was derived from a man aged 30 to 39 in good health. The gene calls are TRBV27 and TRBJ2-3, with D perhaps TRBD2 (5 bases). The sequenced sample consisted of naive CD8+ T cells sorted from blood. The CDR3 DNA reads TGTGCCAGCAGTTTAGCCCCAACGGCGGGAGATACGCAGTATTTT. It translates to CASSLAPTAGDTQYF.